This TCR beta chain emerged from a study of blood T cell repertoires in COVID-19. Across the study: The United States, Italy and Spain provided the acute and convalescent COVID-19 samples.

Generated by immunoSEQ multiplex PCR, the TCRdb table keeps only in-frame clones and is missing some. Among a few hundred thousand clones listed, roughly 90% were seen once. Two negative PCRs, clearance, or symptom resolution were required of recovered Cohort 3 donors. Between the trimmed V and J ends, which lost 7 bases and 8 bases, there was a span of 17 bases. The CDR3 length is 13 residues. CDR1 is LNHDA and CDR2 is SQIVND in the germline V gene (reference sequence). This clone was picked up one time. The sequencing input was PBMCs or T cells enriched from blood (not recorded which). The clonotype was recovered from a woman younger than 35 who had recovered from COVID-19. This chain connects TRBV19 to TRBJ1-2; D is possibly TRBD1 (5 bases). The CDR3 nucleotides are TGTGCCAGTATCTCCTGGGGGGGGAACGGCTACACCTTC. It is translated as CASISWGGNGYTF.